The present TCR beta chain was sequenced within a study of tissue T cells after allogeneic stem cell transplantation. Noted time point: mouse harvest day 7 after allogeneic transplant. Mouse grafts combined 10^7 T-cell-depleted bone marrow cells with 10^6 splenic CD5+ T cells. B6 (H2b) cells into BALB/c (H2d) mice; tissues taken at day 7 or 14. A word on this clone: Its antigen is unidentified. Mouse germline and gene names are used. The CDR3 end lies 1 residue beyond the end of the read and is filled in from the germline J gene.

Germline CDR1 and CDR2: KGHTA and FQNQQP. This CDR3 contains 12 residues. The repertoire was sequenced with immunoSEQ multiplex PCR; TCRdb's copy has only in-frame clones and lacks some. Here the sample spans about 7,800 clones, 45% to 60% being singletons. The study, taken as a whole, reports: The study did not identify alloreactive or antigen-specific tissue TCRs, and some clones might be persisting host cells. Shared clones across patients were few; motif clustering revealed tissue-specific shared signatures.

The chain couples TRBV23 to TRBJ2-5. The sample comprised gut tissue. The source is a female BALB/c mouse given C57BL/6 T cells with graft-versus-host disease after an allogeneic hematopoietic cell transplant. CDR3 DNA, as far as it was read: TGCTCCAGCATCGGGAGCCAAGACACCCAGTAC. Amino acid sequence: CSSIGSQDTQY. The full CDR3 protein reads CSSIGSQDTQYF.